Listed below are T cell receptor beta chains from one sample, sequenced in a study of blood T cell repertoires in COVID-19. Sequencing used immunoSEQ multiplex PCR; TCRdb keeps in-frame clones, though not all of them. The sample lists over 150,000 clones, approximately 88% occurring once. The sequencing sample was made of peripheral blood. These receptors all stem from a woman aged 55-70 years with acute or convalescent COVID-19. Both conserved end residues are part of each CDR3. Fields, in order: D gene, J gene, V gene, clone size, CDR3 DNA, CDR3 protein. The D gene is left open where the match is weak. Rows give clone size only sometimes, using once, few, many, or a class for an expanded clone.

d_call: -
j_call: TRBJ1-2
v_call: TRBV6-2/TRBV6-3
clone_size: few
cdr3_nt: TGTGCCAGCAGTTATTCAGCGGGGGGCTACACCTTC
cdr3_aa: CASSYSAGGYTF

d_call: TRBD2
j_call: TRBJ2-3
v_call: TRBV2
clone_size: -
cdr3_nt: TGTGCCAGCAGTGAAGCAGGACTAGCAGATACGCAGTATTTT
cdr3_aa: CASSEAGLADTQYF

d_call: -
j_call: TRBJ1-4
v_call: TRBV27
clone_size: -
cdr3_nt: TGTGCCAGCAGACCCCTAGGGGGGGCGGAAAAACTGTTTTTT
cdr3_aa: CASRPLGGAEKLFF

d_call: TRBD2
j_call: TRBJ2-1
v_call: TRBV7-2
clone_size: -
cdr3_nt: TGTGCCAGCAGCCTAAGCGGGGAAAGATACAATGAGCAGTTCTTC
cdr3_aa: CASSLSGERYNEQFF

d_call: -
j_call: TRBJ1-3
v_call: TRBV5-4
clone_size: -
cdr3_nt: TGTGCCAGCAGTATAGCCTTGGGAAACACCATATATTTT
cdr3_aa: CASSIALGNTIYF

d_call: -
j_call: TRBJ1-1
v_call: TRBV2
clone_size: -
cdr3_nt: TGTGCCAGCAGCCCCGAGGCGAACACTGAAGCTTTCTTT
cdr3_aa: CASSPEANTEAFF

d_call: -
j_call: TRBJ1-3
v_call: TRBV4-2
clone_size: -
cdr3_nt: TGTGCCAGCAGCCAAGATTCAGGGACTGGAAACACCATATATTTT
cdr3_aa: CASSQDSGTGNTIYF

d_call: TRBD2
j_call: TRBJ2-3
v_call: TRBV7-2
clone_size: -
cdr3_nt: TGTGCCAGCAGCCAACGCATAGCGGGGGGGCCAGATACGCAGTATTTT
cdr3_aa: CASSQRIAGGPDTQYF

d_call: TRBD1
j_call: TRBJ2-5
v_call: TRBV7-3
clone_size: once
cdr3_nt: TGTGCCAGCAGGTCTACAGGGGAAGAGACCCAGTACTTC
cdr3_aa: CASRSTGEETQYF

d_call: -
j_call: TRBJ2-7
v_call: TRBV6-5
clone_size: -
cdr3_nt: TGTGCCAGCAGTTACAAAACTTCTCCGAGCTACGAGCAGTACTTC
cdr3_aa: CASSYKTSPSYEQYF

d_call: TRBD2
j_call: TRBJ2-1
v_call: TRBV5-4
clone_size: -
cdr3_nt: TGTGCCTGGCGGGGGGGACCCTACAATGAGCAGTTCTTC
cdr3_aa: CAWRGGPYNEQFF

d_call: TRBD1
j_call: TRBJ1-4
v_call: TRBV18
clone_size: -
cdr3_nt: TGTGCCAGCTCACCGCGGAGGGGGCGTGAAAAACTGTTTTTT
cdr3_aa: CASSPRRGREKLFF

d_call: TRBD1
j_call: TRBJ1-2
v_call: TRBV5-4
clone_size: -
cdr3_nt: TGTGCCAGCAGCTTTCGGACAGGGGTGGGTGGCTACACCTTC
cdr3_aa: CASSFRTGVGGYTF

d_call: -
j_call: TRBJ2-3
v_call: TRBV7-2
clone_size: -
cdr3_nt: TGTGCCAGCAGCTTAGCCGGTGGGGGCGGTAGCACAGATACGCAGTATTTT
cdr3_aa: CASSLAGGGGSTDTQYF

d_call: -
j_call: TRBJ1-1
v_call: TRBV18
clone_size: -
cdr3_nt: TGTGCCAGCTCACCTGCAGTGAACACTGAAGCTTTCTTT
cdr3_aa: CASSPAVNTEAFF

d_call: -
j_call: TRBJ2-7
v_call: TRBV6-5
clone_size: -
cdr3_nt: TGTGCCAGCAGTTACCGGGGGGCCCGCTCCTACGAGCAGTACTTC
cdr3_aa: CASSYRGARSYEQYF

d_call: TRBD1
j_call: TRBJ2-2
v_call: TRBV6-5
clone_size: -
cdr3_nt: TGTGCCAGCAGCCTGGGGACAGCCGGCGACGGGGAGCTGTTTTTT
cdr3_aa: CASSLGTAGDGELFF

d_call: TRBD1
j_call: TRBJ1-2
v_call: TRBV7-9
clone_size: -
cdr3_nt: TGTGCCAGCAGCTTGGGCTCGGACAGGGTTGGCTACACCTTC
cdr3_aa: CASSLGSDRVGYTF

d_call: TRBD1
j_call: TRBJ1-2
v_call: TRBV6-6
clone_size: -
cdr3_nt: TGTGCCAGCAGCCCTTTAGGGACAGCCCGATATGGCTACACCTTC
cdr3_aa: CASSPLGTARYGYTF

d_call: TRBD1
j_call: TRBJ2-7
v_call: TRBV3-1/TRBV3-2
clone_size: few
cdr3_nt: TGTGCCAGCAGACGGGGACAGGGAGTCTACGAGCAGTACTTC
cdr3_aa: CASRRGQGVYEQYF

d_call: TRBD2
j_call: TRBJ2-5
v_call: TRBV18
clone_size: -
cdr3_nt: TGTGCCAGCTCACCCGGACTAGCGGGGGATACCTCACGACGGGGGACCCAGTACTTC
cdr3_aa: CASSPGLAGDTSRRGTQYF

d_call: -
j_call: TRBJ1-4
v_call: TRBV18
clone_size: -
cdr3_nt: TGTGCCAGCTCACGGAACCAGGGTAATGAAAAACTGTTTTTT
cdr3_aa: CASSRNQGNEKLFF

d_call: TRBD1
j_call: TRBJ2-7
v_call: TRBV27
clone_size: few
cdr3_nt: TGTGCCAGCAGTTTCCGGCAGGGGGCCTACGAGCAGTACTTC
cdr3_aa: CASSFRQGAYEQYF

d_call: TRBD1
j_call: TRBJ2-7
v_call: TRBV9
clone_size: -
cdr3_nt: TGTGCCAGCAGCATTGCCGGACAGGGGGCGTCCGAGCAGTACTTC
cdr3_aa: CASSIAGQGASEQYF

d_call: TRBD1
j_call: TRBJ2-7
v_call: TRBV20-1
clone_size: -
cdr3_nt: TGCAGTGCTAGTCAACGGGGACAGGGCTACGAGCAGTACTTC
cdr3_aa: CSASQRGQGYEQYF

d_call: -
j_call: TRBJ2-5
v_call: TRBV3-1/TRBV3-2
clone_size: -
cdr3_nt: TGTGCCAGCAGCCAAGGGGCCGTGACGGGGTACCAAGAGACCCAGTACTTC
cdr3_aa: CASSQGAVTGYQETQYF

d_call: -
j_call: TRBJ2-7
v_call: TRBV3-1/TRBV3-2
clone_size: -
cdr3_nt: TGTGCCAGCAGCCTTAGGGGGACCTACGAGCAGTACTTC
cdr3_aa: CASSLRGTYEQYF

d_call: -
j_call: TRBJ2-6
v_call: TRBV5-6
clone_size: -
cdr3_nt: TGTGCCAGCAGCTTGTATGGGGCCAACGTCCTGACTTTC
cdr3_aa: CASSLYGANVLTF

d_call: -
j_call: TRBJ2-5
v_call: TRBV7-2
clone_size: -
cdr3_nt: TGTGCCAGCAGCTTATATGGAGAGTACCAAGAGACCCAGTACTTC
cdr3_aa: CASSLYGEYQETQYF

d_call: TRBD1
j_call: TRBJ1-5
v_call: TRBV2
clone_size: -
cdr3_nt: TGTGCCAGCAGTCAGGGGGCGGGTCAGCCCCAGCATTTT
cdr3_aa: CASSQGAGQPQHF

d_call: -
j_call: TRBJ2-5
v_call: TRBV13
clone_size: -
cdr3_nt: TGTGCCAGCAGCTTTGACAGGGCAGGGAGGCAAGAGACCCAGTACTTC
cdr3_aa: CASSFDRAGRQETQYF

d_call: -
j_call: TRBJ1-2
v_call: TRBV2
clone_size: -
cdr3_nt: TGTGCCAGCAGTGTAGAGGCGTATGGCTACACCTTC
cdr3_aa: CASSVEAYGYTF

d_call: TRBD2
j_call: TRBJ2-5
v_call: TRBV4-1
clone_size: -
cdr3_nt: TGCGCCAGCAGCCAGGGGACTAGCGCATCTAAAGAGACCCAGTACTTC
cdr3_aa: CASSQGTSASKETQYF

d_call: TRBD1
j_call: TRBJ1-4
v_call: TRBV12-3/TRBV12-4
clone_size: -
cdr3_nt: TGTGCCAGCAGTCCCTCGACAGGGTTAAAACTGTTTTTT
cdr3_aa: CASSPSTGLKLFF

d_call: TRBD1
j_call: TRBJ1-1
v_call: TRBV9
clone_size: -
cdr3_nt: TGTGCCAGCAGCGAGGACAGGGGGAGCGGTCGTTCTGAAGCTTTCTTT
cdr3_aa: CASSEDRGSGRSEAFF

d_call: -
j_call: TRBJ1-6
v_call: TRBV16
clone_size: -
cdr3_nt: TGTGCCAGCAGCCAAGGACAGAGATATTCACCCCTCCACTTT
cdr3_aa: CASSQGQRYSPLHF

d_call: TRBD1
j_call: TRBJ1-5
v_call: TRBV5-4
clone_size: -
cdr3_nt: TGTGCCAGCAGCTTGTGGTCCTCAGGGGGTCAGCCCCAGCATTTT
cdr3_aa: CASSLWSSGGQPQHF

d_call: -
j_call: TRBJ1-1
v_call: TRBV10-3
clone_size: -
cdr3_nt: TGTGCCATCATGCGGGGGCCGGGCACTGAAGCTTTCTTT
cdr3_aa: CAIMRGPGTEAFF

d_call: -
j_call: TRBJ1-2
v_call: TRBV4-2
clone_size: -
cdr3_nt: TGTGCCAGCAGCCAAGATTGGGTTGCAGGGGAGTACTATGGCTACACCTTC
cdr3_aa: CASSQDWVAGEYYGYTF

d_call: -
j_call: TRBJ1-5
v_call: TRBV19
clone_size: once
cdr3_nt: TGTGCCAGTAGCGACAGGTTTAGGGACAATCAGCCCCAGCATTTT
cdr3_aa: CASSDRFRDNQPQHF

d_call: -
j_call: TRBJ2-7
v_call: TRBV12-3/TRBV12-4
clone_size: once
cdr3_nt: TGTGCCAGCAGCTTAGACAGTTTCTACGAGCAGTACTTC
cdr3_aa: CASSLDSFYEQYF